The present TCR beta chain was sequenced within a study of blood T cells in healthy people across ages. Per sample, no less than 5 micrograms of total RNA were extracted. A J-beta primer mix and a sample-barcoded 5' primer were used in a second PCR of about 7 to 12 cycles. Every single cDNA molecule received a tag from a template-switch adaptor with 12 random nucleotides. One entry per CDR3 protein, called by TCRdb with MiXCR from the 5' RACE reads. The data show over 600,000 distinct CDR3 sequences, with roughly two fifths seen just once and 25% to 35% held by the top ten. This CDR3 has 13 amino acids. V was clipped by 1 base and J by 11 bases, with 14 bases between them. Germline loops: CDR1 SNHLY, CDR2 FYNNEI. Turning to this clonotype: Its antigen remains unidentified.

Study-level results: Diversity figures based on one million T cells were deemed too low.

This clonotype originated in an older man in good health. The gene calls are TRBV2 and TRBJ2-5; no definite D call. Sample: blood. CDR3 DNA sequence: TGTGCCAGCAGTGAAGAAAGACGTAATGAGCAGTACTTC. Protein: CASSEERRNEQYF.